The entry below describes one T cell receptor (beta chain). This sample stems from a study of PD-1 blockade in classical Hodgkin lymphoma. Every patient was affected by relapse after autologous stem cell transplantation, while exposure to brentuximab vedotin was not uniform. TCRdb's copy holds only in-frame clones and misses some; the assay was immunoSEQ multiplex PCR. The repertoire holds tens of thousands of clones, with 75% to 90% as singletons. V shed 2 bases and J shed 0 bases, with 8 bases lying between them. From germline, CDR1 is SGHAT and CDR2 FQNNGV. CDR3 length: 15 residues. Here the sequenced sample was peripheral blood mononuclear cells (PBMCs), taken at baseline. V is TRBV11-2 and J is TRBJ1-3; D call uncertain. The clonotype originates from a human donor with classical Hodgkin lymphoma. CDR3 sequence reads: CASSLKGYSGNTIYF. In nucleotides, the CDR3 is TGTGCCAGCAGCTTAAAGGGTTACTCTGGAAACACCATATATTTT.